These 19 T cell receptor beta chains were sequenced from one sample in a study of T-cell memory formation after mild COVID-19. Using its own MiXCR run on the 5' RACE reads, TCRdb lists one record per CDR3 protein. This table has 90,000 to 120,000 distinct CDR3 sequences, over 15% appearing once. The sequenced sample was PBMCs or a T cell subset sorted from them (not recorded which). The receptors originated from a young man who had mild COVID-19 (a few samples of this study predate the infection). Cell type and time point are not known.

Remarks on this clonotype: A junction end diverges from the germline sequence, so it may reflect a read error. V gene TRBV20-1 combines with J gene TRBJ2-3; 12 positions match TRBD2. CDR1 and CDR2 (germline): DFQATT, SNEGSKA (reference sequence). This CDR3 comprises 16 residues. The CDR3 spells CRARLAGVASTDTQYF. CDR3 bases: TGCAGAGCTAGACTAGCGGGGGTTGCTAGCACAGATACGCAGTATTTT.

V usage is TRBV7-2 and J usage is TRBJ1-6, with D perhaps TRBD1 (6 bases). From germline, CDR1 is SGHTA and CDR2 FQGNSA. The CDR3 runs 14 residues. V was clipped by 5 bases and J by 5 bases, with 10 bases between them. CDR3 protein: CASSRDINNSPLHF. CDR3 nucleotide sequence: TGTGCCAGCAGCCGGGACATCAATAATTCACCCCTCCACTTT.

This chain joins TRBV7-2 and TRBJ2-3, with a weak D call TRBD2 (5 bases). With 5 bases removed from V and 0 bases from J, the gap between germline ends came to 15 bases. CDR3 size: 16 residues. CDR1 SGHTA and CDR2 FQGNSA come from the germline V gene. The CDR3 region is CASSGLTTGSTDTQYF. The CDR3, as DNA: TGTGCCAGCAGCGGCCTAACGACGGGGAGCACAGATACGCAGTATTTT.

The rearrangement joins TRBV20-1 to TRBJ1-1; tentative D call: TRBD1 (6 bases). The CDR3 runs 15 residues. The V end was cut by 2 bases, the J end by 5 bases, with 18 bases between. The germline V gene has CDR1 DFQATT and CDR2 SNEGSKA (reference sequence). The CDR3 sequence is CSARSSQGGGTEAFF. The CDR3, as DNA: TGCAGTGCTAGATCGTCCCAAGGGGGGGGAACTGAAGCTTTCTTT.

Points on this clonotype: One end of the junction does not line up with germline, which may come from a read error. This chain links TRBV7-2 with TRBJ1-4; tentatively, D is TRBD1 (6 bases). Germline V gives CDR1 SGHTA, CDR2 FQGNSA. This CDR3 has 13 residues. The CDR3 sequence: CASSSGHNGKLFF. The CDR3 DNA reads as TGTGCCAGCAGCTCGGGACATAATGGAAAACTGTTTTTT.

This clonotype appeared a few times. This rearrangement joins TRBV3-1 to TRBJ2-5; no clear D gene. Trimming removed 1 base at V and 5 bases at J, with 14 bases between. In germline, CDR1 is LGHDT, CDR2 YNNKEL (reference sequence). CDR3 length equals 15 residues. CDR3 sequence: CASSQGEVAVETQYF. The CDR3 DNA is TGTGCCAGCAGCCAAGGAGAGGTAGCCGTCGAGACCCAGTACTTC.

The genes are TRBV12-3 or TRBV12-4 and TRBJ1-4; D gene ambiguous. With 2 bases removed from V and 7 bases from J, the gap between germline ends came to 5 bases. CDR3 size: 12 residues. The CDR3: CASSLFLEKLFF. CDR3 coding DNA: TGTGCCAGCAGTTTATTTCTTGAAAAACTGTTTTTT.

This clonotype was observed a handful of times. The chain recombines TRBV27 with TRBJ1-1; D is unresolved. Germline V gene data show CDR1 as MNHEY and CDR2 as SMNVEV (reference sequence). V was clipped by 5 bases and J by 1 base, with 8 bases between them. The CDR3 totals 13 residues. CDR3 nucleotide sequence: TGTGCCAGCAGTCCCGTCGGGAACACTGAAGCTTTCTTT. Translating gives CASSPVGNTEAFF.

This clonotype appeared many times. This sequence joins TRBV7-3 and TRBJ1-3; 8 bases are a match to TRBD1. The V gene end was trimmed by 4 bases and the J gene end by 6 bases; junction bases not matched to a gene: 2. Germline assignment: CDR1 SGHTA and CDR2 FQGTGA. CDR3 length: 13 amino acids. The CDR3 reads CASSSDRENTIYF. CDR3 nucleotides: TGTGCCAGCAGCTCGGACAGGGAAAACACCATATATTTT.

This rearrangement joins TRBV20-1 to TRBJ2-3; 12 bases align to TRBD2. The ends lost 5 bases at V and 5 bases at J; junction bases unmatched: 8. The germline CDR1 and CDR2 sequences are DFQATT and SNEGSKA (reference sequence). The CDR3 extends over 15 amino acids. The chain's CDR3 is CSAGPPSGGVDTQYF. In nucleotides, the CDR3 is TGCAGTGCTGGTCCGCCTAGCGGGGGGGTAGATACGCAGTATTTT.

This clonotype appeared once. A clone one base away is much larger, so this may be a read error. This chain uses TRBV5-6 with TRBJ2-4; D not resolved. The CDR3 is made up of 13 amino acids. Germline V gene lookup returns CDR1 SGHDT and CDR2 YYEEEE. Here the CDR3 DNA reads TGTGCCATCAGCTTGTGGGCCAGAAACATTCAGTACTTC. Its translation: CAISLWARNIQYF.

J is TRBJ2-7 and V is TRBV5-1, with a tentative D call TRBD1 (5 bases). The CDR3 runs 14 residues. Germline loops: CDR1 SGHRS, CDR2 YFSETQ. V shed 4 bases and J shed 2 bases, with 13 bases lying between them. The CDR3 spells CASSVDRAPYEQYF. In DNA form, the CDR3 reads TGCGCCAGCAGCGTAGACAGAGCCCCCTACGAGCAGTACTTC.

The J gene is TRBJ1-2, the V gene TRBV7-9, with a weak D call TRBD1 (6 bases). The CDR3 sequence is 13 residues long. Germline lookup yields CDR1 SEHNR and CDR2 FQNEAQ (reference sequence). Trimming cost V 5 bases and J 2 bases, with 9 bases left between them. CDR3: CASSPQGNYGYTF. The CDR3 bases are TGTGCCAGCAGCCCACAGGGAAACTATGGCTACACCTTC.

This clonotype was counted a few times. This chain joins TRBV7-2 and TRBJ2-7; possible D gene TRBD2, 5 bases. With 3 bases removed from V and 1 base from J, the gap between germline ends came to 13 bases. Looked up from germline, CDR1 is SGHTA and CDR2 is FQGNSA. The CDR3 totals 15 residues. CDR3 DNA: TGTGCCAGCAGCTTGCGGGTCGAGGCGTCCTACGAGCAGTACTTC. Protein product: CASSLRVEASYEQYF. Supplemented by reference TRBV7-2 and TRBJ2-7, the full variable domain reads GAGVSQSPSNKVTEKGKDVELRCDPISGHTALYWYRQSLGQGLEFLIYFQGNSAPDKSGLPSDRFSAERTGGSVSTLTIQRTQQEDSAVYLCASSLRVEASYEQYFGPGTRLTVT.

This chain links TRBV10-2 with TRBJ2-5; weak D call: TRBD2 (6 bases). The CDR3 covers 12 residues. CDR1 is WSHSY, CDR2 SAAADI, per germline. V gave up 10 bases and J gave up 5 bases, with 14 bases separating them. The CDR3 here is CATRREVETQYF. CDR3 nucleotide sequence: TGCGCCACTAGGAGGGAGGTCGAGACCCAGTACTTC.

This clonotype showed up just a few times. V usage is TRBV5-1 and J usage is TRBJ2-7; a weak D match, TRBD1 (5 bases). This CDR3 has 14 residues. Germline CDR1 is SGHRS and CDR2 is YFSETQ. Between the trimmed V and J ends, which lost 0 bases and 4 bases, there was a span of 11 bases. The CDR3 nucleotides read TGCGCCAGCAGCTTGGGGGGCCCTACGTACGAGCAGTACTTC. It yields the protein CASSLGGPTYEQYF.

The chain is built from TRBV7-6 and TRBJ1-2; 12 bases line up with TRBD1. The CDR3 consists of 15 residues. The V and J ends lost 0 bases and 5 bases, in that order; junction bases with no gene match: 1. In germline, CDR1 is SGHVS, CDR2 FNYEAQ. The CDR3 nucleotides read TGTGCCAGCAGCTTAGCGGGACAGGGGGCATATGGCTACACCTTC. Translated, it gives CASSLAGQGAYGYTF.

The chain joins TRBV5-1 to TRBJ1-2; TRBD1 matches 7 bases. V was clipped by 3 bases and J by 0 bases; unmatched bases: 5. The germline V gene has CDR1 SGHRS and CDR2 YFSETQ. The CDR3 extends over 15 amino acids. CDR3 region: CASSWDSLANYGYTF. DNA for the CDR3: TGCGCCAGCAGCTGGGACAGTTTAGCTAACTATGGCTACACCTTC.

The J gene is TRBJ2-7, the V gene TRBV5-1; D ambiguous. Looked up from germline, CDR1 is SGHRS and CDR2 is YFSETQ. The V end was cut by 4 bases, the J end by 6 bases, with 14 bases between. This CDR3 region has 13 residues. The DNA of the CDR3 is TGCGCCAGCAGCCAAGAAAGGGTCGGCGAGCAGTACTTC. Protein product: CASSQERVGEQYF.